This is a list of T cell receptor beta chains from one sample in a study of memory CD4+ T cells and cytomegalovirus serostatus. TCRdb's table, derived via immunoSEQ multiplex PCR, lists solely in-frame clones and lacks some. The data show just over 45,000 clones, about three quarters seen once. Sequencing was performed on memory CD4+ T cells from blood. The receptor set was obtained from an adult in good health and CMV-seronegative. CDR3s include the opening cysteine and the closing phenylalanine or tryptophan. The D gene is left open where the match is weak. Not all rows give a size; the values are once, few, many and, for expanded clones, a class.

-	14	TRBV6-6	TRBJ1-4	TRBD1	TGTGCCAGCAGCTTGGGACAGCAACATGAAAAACTGTTTTTT	CASSLGQQHEKLFF
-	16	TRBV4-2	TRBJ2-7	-	TGTGCCAGCAGCCAAGTGGTTCTGGCGGATACCTACGAGCAGTACTTC	CASSQVVLADTYEQYF
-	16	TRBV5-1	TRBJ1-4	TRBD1	TGCGCCAGCAGCATTCATTACAGGGGAACTAATGAAAAACTGTTTTTT	CASSIHYRGTNEKLFF
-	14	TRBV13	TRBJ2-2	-	TGTGCCAGCAGCTTAGACCGGAACACCGGGGAGCTGTTTTTT	CASSLDRNTGELFF
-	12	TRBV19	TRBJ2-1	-	TGTGCCAGTAGTCTTTTTTACAATGAGCAGTTCTTC	CASSLFYNEQFF
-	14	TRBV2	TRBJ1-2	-	TGTGCCAGCAGTGAAACGTCAGAGAGGTATGGCTACACCTTC	CASSETSERYGYTF
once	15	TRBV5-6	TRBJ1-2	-	TGTGCCAGCAGCTTGGTAGGCAGGGGTAACTATGGCTACACCTTC	CASSLVGRGNYGYTF
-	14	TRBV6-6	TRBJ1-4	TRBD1	TGTGCCAGCAGAGTGGCAGGGGGGCATGAAAAACTGTTTTTT	CASRVAGGHEKLFF
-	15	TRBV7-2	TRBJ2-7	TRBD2	TGTGCCAGCAGCTTAGATGGGGGGAGGGCCTACGAGCAGTACTTC	CASSLDGGRAYEQYF
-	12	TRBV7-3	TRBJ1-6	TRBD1	TGTGCCAGCGGGACAGGGAATTCACCCCTCCACTTT	CASGTGNSPLHF
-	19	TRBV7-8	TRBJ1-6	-	TGTGCCAGCAGCATTAGTGGGGGAGCAGGGCTAACCAATAATTCACCCCTCCACTTT	CASSISGGAGLTNNSPLHF